This T cell receptor (beta chain) was captured in a study of CD8+ T cells in alopecia areata. Findings of the study overall: Possibly as an HLA-related effect, TCR sharing across patients appeared less clear than in mice.

Worth noting for this clone: Its antigen remains unknown.

Described treatment: oral pan-JAK inhibitor, 5-10 mg twice daily. Trimming cost V 8 bases and J 3 bases, with 11 bases left between them. Per germline, CDR1 GTSNPN and CDR2 SVGIG (reference sequence). This CDR3 contains 12 residues. cDNA prepared by RNA extraction and subsequent reverse transcription served as the template for sequencing. Assay: immunoSEQ multiplex PCR; the TCRdb copy retains only in-frame clones and omits some. The sample carries fewer than 250,000 clones, 64% recorded once. Sequencing was performed on CD4+ T cells sorted from blood, taken at week 4, from a patient treated with tofacitinib. This chain links TRBV30 with TRBJ2-1, with a possible D match to TRBD2 (5 bases). This receptor was taken from a human donor with alopecia areata. The CDR3 DNA reads as TGTGCCCTCGGGATGATCTACAATGAGCAGTTCTTC. Translated, it gives CALGMIYNEQFF.